This T cell receptor beta chain was identified during a study of blood T cell repertoires in COVID-19. At the level of the study: Samples taken during acute and convalescent COVID-19 were collected in the United States, Italy and Spain. From T cells, B-cell-depleted T cells, or PBMCs came the material, which was cDNA or gDNA.

The ends lost 2 bases at V and 4 bases at J; junction bases unmatched: 6. Per the germline V gene, CDR1 is MNHEY and CDR2 is SMNVEV (reference sequence). This CDR3 is 15 amino acids long. Per the study methods: Researchers report that nucleated cell counts were estimated from reference gene primer amplification. Assay used: immunoSEQ multiplex PCR; TCRdb lists only in-frame clones, some missing. D and trimming were read from the DNA, whereas the V and J calls and clone size are those reported in that table. The data show around 150,000 clones, about 72% seen once. The TCR sequence derives from a man between 60 and 70 years old who had recovered from COVID-19. Material for sequencing was peripheral blood. The chain joins TRBV27 to TRBJ2-3, with TRBD2 matching over 7 bases. The CDR3: CASSLASGLADTQYF. CDR3 nucleotide sequence: TGTGCCAGCAGTTTAGCTAGCGGACTTGCAGATACGCAGTATTTT.